This TCR beta chain was recorded in a study of blood T cell repertoires in COVID-19. On the study more broadly: Acute and convalescent COVID-19 samples came from the United States, Italy and Spain. The cDNA or gDNA used as material had been derived from T cells, B-cell-depleted T cells, or PBMCs.

Some clones are missing from TCRdb's copy, which holds only in-frame ones; the method was immunoSEQ multiplex PCR. The table includes 200,000 to 300,000 clones, about 85% detected once. CDR1 is MNHEY and CDR2 is SVGAGI in the germline V gene. The CDR3 is made up of 14 amino acids. Trimming took 0 bases from V and 0 from J, leaving 5 bases between them. As concerns this clone: The sample has other DNA sequences that encode this CDR3 too.

This TCR derives from a man aged 60 to 69 with acute or convalescent COVID-19. The V and J genes are TRBV6-5 and TRBJ1-2, with no clear D. Sequences were obtained from peripheral blood. The CDR3 bases are TGTGCCAGCAGTTACTCGCGAGCTAACTATGGCTACACCTTC. Translating it yields CASSYSRANYGYTF.